This paragraph reports one T cell receptor (beta chain). Its antigen is still unknown. This specimen comes from a study of CD8+CD57+ T cells in acquired aplastic anemia. Study details: Across the sorted CD4+ and CD8+ cells, DNA amounts averaged about 3 ug. Study results and caveats: Patients and controls were not found to differ significantly in CD8+ Simpson's diversity. Overlapping CD8+ CDR3 repertoires of patients and controls contained 25 to 35 shared sequences.

This CDR3 contains 14 residues. Germline assignment: CDR1 SQVTM and CDR2 ANQGSEA. V lost 2 bases and J 0 bases, leaving 10 bases between the germline ends. It was genomic DNA that served as the template for profiling TCR beta VDJ and CDR3. TCRdb independently ran MiXCR on the reads; one entry per CDR3 protein. The profile covers 200,000 or so distinct CDR3 sequences, with about three fifths appearing a single time and more than 45% taken by the ten largest. Sequencing was carried out using sorted CD4+, CD8+, or CD8+CD57+ T cells (not recorded which) from PBMCs. This receptor was obtained from a human donor with severe aplastic anemia or a healthy control (not recorded which). V gene TRBV29-1 combines with J gene TRBJ1-1; D is undetermined. The CDR3 DNA sequence: TGCAGCGTTGAAAAGGTTCTCATGAACACTGAAGCTTTCTTT. It is translated as CSVEKVLMNTEAFF.